This TCR beta chain was found in a study of blood T cells in healthy people across ages (dated by TCRdb to between 2015 and 2017). Looking at the study overall: In model experiments, template switching captured roughly one uniquely barcoded TCR beta cDNA molecule for every two T cells. To avoid experimental bias, donors of different ages were spread randomly across the sequencing lanes. The study measured age-related changes in TCR beta repertoire diversity using deep sequencing normalized with unique cDNA molecular identifiers. The donors were split into four age groups: young (average about 15 years), middle-aged (roughly 39), aged (approximately 59) and long-lived (approximately 80). Using the same blood draw, the study looked at two additional independent replicas of 1 million unique cDNA reads for two donors, one aged 18 to 29 and the other aged 80 or older.

The roughly 42 donors, aged about 6 to 95 years, were systemically healthy Caucasian individuals from Russia. Roughly 10 milliliters of peripheral blood were drawn from each donor into EDTA-treated Vacutainer tubes. Ficoll-Paque density-gradient centrifugation was used to isolate PBMCs, with at least 7 million per sample. Total RNA was extracted from PBMCs with Trizol reagent, with at least 6 micrograms obtained per sample. For every donor, flow cytometry on a PBMC aliquot measured the percentage of naive CD45RAhigh/CD27high T cells. Of note for this clonotype: The antigen it recognizes is unknown. Base-call qualities are not available, and no considerably larger clone is one nucleotide away.

Library construction relied on 5' RACE. Reads for this sample came from an Illumina HiSeq 2500. The second PCR ran for about 6 to 11 cycles and used a J-beta primer mix along with a sample-barcoded 5' primer. Each TCR beta cDNA molecule received a unique molecular identifier from a template-switch 5' adaptor carrying 12 random nucleotides. Each sample yielded at least 2.5 million CDR3-containing paired-end reads. The Mint cDNA synthesis kit, primed by a TRBC-specific oligonucleotide, was used to synthesize first-strand cDNA from all RNA. After uracil-DNA glycosylase treatment, a first 18-cycle PCR used universal primers M1SS and BC2_uni_R on all cDNA. The original pipeline was this. For normalization, 1 million high-quality reads, each with a distinct molecular identifier, were randomly selected from each sample. Reads with shared molecular identifiers were discarded instead of being binned into consensus sequences. MiTCR, set to a Q25 quality threshold and the strictest error-elimination algorithm, was used for CDR3 identification, clonotype clustering and error correction. A nonparametric unseen species model with Euler transformation was used to estimate a lower bound on total TCR beta diversity. TCRdb reprocessed the public reads (quality trimming at Q25 with fastp, clone calling with MiXCR) and kept in-frame beta chains. Records with the same CDR3 protein are collapsed into one entry carrying the most frequent genes and DNA. These V and J calls rely on TCRdb rather than the paper's analysis. In this sample the table shows hundreds of thousands of distinct CDR3 sequences, more than 55% of which occur a single time. Roughly 24% of the sample rests with the top ten.

Study-wide findings and limitations: Estimates of total diversity based on one million sequenced T cells were regarded as lower bounds and as underestimates. Conclusive comparison of naive and antigen-experienced compartments was prevented by the profiling of bulk unsorted PBMCs. Compared with the aged group, the long-lived group had more naive CD4+ T cells, fewer expanded clones and increased TCR diversity, a pattern suggesting age selection. There was a strong correlation between observed TCR beta diversity and the percentage of naive T cells measured by flow cytometry. Because the CMV infection status of the donors was unknown, age-related changes in expanded clonotypes may potentially have been confounded. As age increased, observed TCR beta diversity per million T cells dropped in a roughly linear way, and a significant reduction was already evident by age 40.

The CDR3 sequence holds 15 residues, the cysteine and phenylalanine included. Solely the CDR3 DNA is kept, with 45 bases framed from the first base. Based on the germline V gene, the CDR1 and CDR2 sequences are SGDLS and YYNGEE. For this chain, trimming is 3 bases at the V end and 2 bases at the J end, and the number of junction bases without a gene match is 7. The source of this sequence is a man in his forties in good health. The sample taken for sequencing was blood. The V and J genes are TRBV9 and TRBJ1-2, with 7 bases aligning to TRBD1. The CDR3 is CASSDDPTGNYGYTF. The sequenced DNA is TGTGCCAGCAGCGACGACCCGACAGGGAACTATGGCTACACCTTC.